This T cell receptor (beta chain) was identified in a study of neoadjuvant anti-PD-1 for oral cavity cancer (dated by TCRdb to the early 2020s). At the level of the whole study: Patients mostly received three to four biweekly doses of nivolumab at 3 mg/kg before curative-intent surgical resection. A fourth nivolumab dose was given around day 43 to patients without progression, and definitive surgical resection was performed in those patients on days 50-56. Under RECIST 1.1, a patient counted as a responder if showing complete response, partial response or stable disease, and as a non-responder if showing progression. A roughly 33% response rate was observed in the parent correlative cohort, in which approximately 11 patients were included. On the study overall, not on this receptor specifically: Greater tumor shrinkage correlated with larger post-treatment sizes of preexisting intratumoral clones, which suggests that expansion of preexisting clones contributed to response. A higher pretreatment blood Treg/Th17 ratio correlated with both higher pretreatment blood TCRbeta clonality and lower post-treatment tumor TCRbeta clonality. TCR analyses included only a few patients per response group, and the authors called for larger cohorts for validation.

This specimen's time point label, interpreted: before neoadjuvant nivolumab. Patients had been newly diagnosed with stage II-IVA oral cavity squamous cell carcinoma, and no prior systemic or radiation treatment had been given to the patients. The cohort consisted of patients with HPV-negative, locally advanced oral cavity squamous cell carcinoma. Samples came from a longitudinal correlative study of a single-arm phase II trial of neoadjuvant nivolumab in oral cavity squamous cell carcinoma. Subject-matched pre- and post-treatment PBMCs and tumors from three responders and three non-responders were subjected to genomic DNA-based TCRbeta sequencing. Genomic DNA was isolated from tumor tissue using the Maxwell RSC DNA from Tissue kit. Tumor libraries used mostly 4.8 ug of input genomic DNA for survey sequencing, with two replicates per sample. The immunoSEQ hsTCRbeta kit was used to prepare TCRbeta libraries, following the manufacturer's instructions. Sequencing of the completed libraries took place using an Illumina NovaSeq 6000 S4 flow cell after they had been pooled to approximately 3 nM. Per the source publication's procedure: Raw data preprocessing and quality control were performed with the immunoSEQ Analyzer. The analysis was limited to productive rearrangements, and each clonotype was defined by a unique CDR3 amino acid sequence. Repertoire clonality was estimated as the Gini-Simpson index, which was calculated using the R package tcR. Gini indices were compared with Student's t test, and associations with tumor size change were assessed by Pearson correlation. TCRdb obtained this table from immuneACCESS and retained in-frame rearrangements with V and J assigned. These tables miss some clones; where compared with another copy, unresolved V genes account for less than half of the shortfall, and the remainder is unexplained. V, J and clone size derive from that table, while D and trimming were established from the DNA sequence. The sample records about 7,200 clones, around 52% of which are singletons. The ten largest clones capture about 6.8% of the sample.

The CDR3 runs 15 residues from the cysteine to the phenylalanine. This entry keeps only the CDR3 DNA: 45 bases, framed from base 1. The germline V gene supplies CDR1 SGHAT and CDR2 FQNNGV. V lost 6 bases and J lost 7 bases; the stretch between them is 22 bases long. This clone was seen a handful of times. Its antigen is not yet known. Base-call qualities are not available, and no considerably larger clone is one nucleotide away. The sample was tumor tissue, taken before nivolumab (anti-PD-1) treatment. This sequence originates from a person aged 35-79 years with oral cavity squamous cell carcinoma. The chain employs TRBV11-2 and TRBJ2-7; matching of 7 bases hints at TRBD2 as the D gene. The CDR3 corresponds to CASRSWGAGAREQYF. Here is the DNA: TGTGCCAGCAGGTCATGGGGTGCGGGGGCGCGAGAGCAGTACTTC. When the CDR3 is completed using the reference TRBV11-2 and TRBJ2-7 genes on either side, the full variable domain is EAGVAQSPRYKIIEKRQSVAFWCNPISGHATLYWYQQILGQGPKLLIQFQNNGVVDDSQLPKDRFSAERLKGVDSTLKIQPAKLEDSAVYLCASRSWGAGAREQYFGPGTRLTVT.